The clone carrying this TCR beta chain was observed a handful of times. Its antigen is currently unknown. This sample was taken from a study of Tregs in tolerant kidney transplant recipients. General study findings and limits: Expanding Tregs on activated donor B cells appeared to best identify donor-specific TCRbeta clones. Biological reproducibility was not directly addressed, but technical replication error appeared minimal.

This CDR3 is built from 15 residues. The germline CDR1 and CDR2 sequences are MRHNA and SNTAGT. V gave up 5 bases and J gave up 7 bases; unmatched junction bases: 9. TCRdb's table, derived via immunoSEQ multiplex PCR, lists solely in-frame clones and lacks some. The sample yields 200,000 to 300,000 clones, 84% seen once. CD4+CD25+CD127- Tregs, CD4+CD25- non-Tregs, CD4 and CD8 cells were sorted. Source material: CD4+ T cells from blood. This chain connects TRBV6-4 to TRBJ2-2; 8 bases agree with TRBD2. This clonotype was obtained from a human donor in good health. DNA for the CDR3: TGTGCCAGCAGTAAGGGAGCGGGAGTTGTCGGGGAGCTGTTTTTT. It yields the protein CASSKGAGVVGELFF.